The 22 T cell receptor beta chains below come from one sample, sequenced in a study of blood T cell repertoires in COVID-19. Assay used: immunoSEQ multiplex PCR; TCRdb lists only in-frame clones, some missing. The data hold 90,000 to 120,000 clones, with roughly nine tenths observed a single time. Input material: peripheral blood. The source of these receptors is a man aged 60 to 75 with acute or convalescent COVID-19.

This clone is a singleton in its sample. The chain uses TRBV2 and TRBJ2-3, with D perhaps matching TRBD2 (6 bases). CDR1 is SNHLY and CDR2 is FYNNEI in the germline V gene. This CDR3 is built from 15 residues. Trimming shortened V by 4 bases and J by 0 bases, and 11 bases separated the two germline ends. CDR3 amino acids: CASSVRSGSTDTQYF. CDR3 in DNA: TGTGCCAGCAGTGTAAGGAGCGGGAGCACAGATACGCAGTATTTT.

The chain recombines TRBV30 with TRBJ2-7; D might be TRBD1 (7 bases). The germline gives CDR1 GTSNPN, CDR2 SVGIG (reference sequence). V was pared by 0 bases and J by 5 bases, with 17 bases between. The CDR3 contains 15 residues. This chain's CDR3 is CAWSVGRTGLNEQYF. The DNA for the CDR3 is TGTGCCTGGAGTGTCGGTCGGACAGGACTAAACGAGCAGTACTTC.

The chain combines TRBV7-9 with TRBJ2-1, with 9 bases identical to TRBD1. The CDR3 totals 14 residues. Germline-derived CDR1 and CDR2 are SEHNR and FQNEAQ (reference sequence). After removal of 3 bases from V and 9 bases from J, the junction contained 6 bases not matched to a gene. The CDR3 loop reads CASSFGGQGSEQFF. The CDR3, as DNA: TGTGCCAGCAGCTTTGGGGGACAGGGAAGTGAGCAGTTCTTC. Drawing the rest from reference TRBV7-9 and TRBJ2-1, the complete variable domain is DTGVSQNPRHKITKRGQNVTFRCDPISEHNRLYWYRQTLGQGPEFLTYFQNEAQLEKSRLLSDRFSAERPKGSFSTLEIQRTEQGDSAMYLCASSFGGQGSEQFFGPGTRLTVL.

This chain joins TRBV30 and TRBJ2-5; 10 positions match TRBD2. With 4 bases clipped from V and 1 base from J, the junction kept 9 bases outside the gene matches. This CDR3 comprises 16 residues. Germline-derived CDR1 and CDR2 are GTSNPN and SVGIG (reference sequence). The CDR3 protein is CAWTSGRAVPQETQYF. DNA of the CDR3: TGTGCCTGGACAAGCGGGAGGGCCGTCCCCCAAGAGACCCAGTACTTC.

A few counts support this clone. The chain employs TRBV11-2 and TRBJ2-2, with D possibly TRBD2 on 6 matching bases. V dropped 8 bases and J dropped 6 bases, with 16 bases sitting between them. The CDR3 runs to 14 residues. Germline-derived CDR1 and CDR2 are SGHAT and FQNNGV. The CDR3 coding sequence is TGTGCCAGCCGCGGGGTAGGAGGGTCCGGGGAGCTGTTTTTT. Residues: CASRGVGGSGELFF.

The count of this clone is one. The CDR3 region has the DNA TGTGCCAGCAGTGAAGGGACTAGAGGAACGCAGTATTTT. Residues: CASSEGTRGTQYF. The chain recombines TRBV6-4 with TRBJ2-3, with 8 bases aligning to TRBD2. This CDR3 spans 13 amino acids. Germline CDR1 and CDR2: MRHNA and SNTAGT. V was pared by 3 bases and J by 9 bases, with 5 bases of the junction left unmatched.

This clone came up a few times. The chain combines TRBV3-1 (or the pseudogene TRBV3-2) with TRBJ2-1; no clear D. Germline assignment: CDR1 LGHDT and CDR2 YNNKEL (reference sequence). The CDR3 loop spans 15 amino acids. Deletions cut 4 bases from V and 4 bases from J, with 14 bases between. For the CDR3, the DNA is TGTGCCAGCAGCCCCCACCAGGCCTCATACAATGAGCAGTTCTTC. Translating gives CASSPHQASYNEQFF.

This clone was counted once. CDR3 amino acids: CASSIRVAYEQYF. The CDR3 region has the DNA TGTGCCAGTAGTATCCGGGTCGCCTACGAGCAGTACTTC. The rearrangement uses TRBV19 and TRBJ2-7; D ambiguous. V lost 3 bases to trimming and J lost 2 bases, with 8 bases between them. The CDR3 is 13 amino acids. CDR1 and CDR2 (germline): LNHDA, SQIVND (reference sequence). The whole variable domain, remainder taken from reference TRBV19 and TRBJ2-7, is DGGITQSPKYLFRKEGQNVTLSCEQNLNHDAMYWYRQDPGQGLRLIYYSQIVNDFQKGDIAEGYSVSREKKESFPLTVTSAQKNPTAFYLCASSIRVAYEQYFGPGTRLTVT.

Here the CDR3 reads CASRQGANTGELFF. The CDR3, as DNA: TGTGCCAGTAGACAGGGGGCGAACACCGGGGAGCTGTTTTTT. The chain uses TRBV19 and TRBJ2-2; 8 bases are a match to TRBD1. The CDR3 is 14 amino acids. V lost 6 bases and J lost 0; bases outside the gene matches: 0. The germline V gene has CDR1 LNHDA and CDR2 SQIVND (reference sequence).

This clone has only one observation. The chain uses TRBV4-1 and TRBJ2-4; 7 bases align to TRBD2. The length of the CDR3 is 15 residues. Germline values: CDR1 MGHRA, CDR2 YSYEKL. With 1 base clipped from V and 2 bases from J, the junction kept 2 bases outside the gene matches. For the CDR3, the DNA is TGCGCCAGCAGCCAAGGGGGAGGGCCCAAAAACATTCAGTACTTC. This encodes CASSQGGGPKNIQYF.

This clone was counted a few times. The same CDR3 arises from other DNA sequences in this sample as well. The chain links TRBV11-2 to TRBJ2-5; D unresolved. The germline V gene encodes CDR1 SGHAT and CDR2 FQNNGV. V was pared by 2 bases and J by 5 bases, with 9 bases between. This CDR3 contains 13 residues. CDR3 nucleotides: TGTGCCAGCAGCTTATCTCCCCTCGAGACCCAGTACTTC. Amino acid sequence: CASSLSPLETQYF.

The V and J genes are TRBV7-2 and TRBJ1-2; 8 nucleotides line up with TRBD1. This CDR3 has 15 residues. Germline CDR1 and CDR2: SGHTA and FQGNSA. The junction had 2 bases not matched to a gene; V was cut back by 1 base and J by 1 base. CDR3 nucleotide sequence: TGTGCCAGCAGCTTAGGTGGACAGGGTAACTATGGCTACACCTTC. This gives the protein CASSLGGQGNYGYTF.

The chain carries TRBV2 and TRBJ1-5, with 9 bases matching TRBD1. Trimming at V came to 11 bases and at J to 0 bases, leaving 8 bases not matched to a gene. Germline CDR1 and CDR2: SNHLY and FYNNEI. This CDR3 contains 15 residues. The CDR3 protein is CASAGTGNSNQPQHF. The DNA for the CDR3 is TGTGCCTCTGCCGGGACAGGGAATAGCAATCAGCCCCAGCATTTT. Combining the CDR3 with reference TRBV2 and TRBJ1-5 gives the whole variable domain EPEVTQTPSHQVTQMGQEVILRCVPISNHLYFYWYRQILGQKVEFLVSFYNNEISEKSEIFDDQFSVERPDGSNFTLKIRSTKLEDSAMYFCASAGTGNSNQPQHFGDGTRLSIL.

The chain recombines TRBV4-1 with TRBJ1-3; tentatively, D is TRBD1 (5 bases). Trimming pared 5 bases from V and 0 bases from J, leaving 14 bases between. Looked up from germline, CDR1 is MGHRA and CDR2 is YSYEKL. This CDR3 spans 16 amino acids. The chain's CDR3 is CASSYLGGGSGNTIYF. DNA of the CDR3: TGCGCCAGCAGCTACCTCGGGGGAGGCTCTGGAAACACCATATATTTT.

This clone turned up a few times. This rearrangement joins TRBV18 to TRBJ1-5; D perhaps matches TRBD1 (6 bases). Trimming took off 5 bases at V and 6 bases at J, with 14 bases between the two ends. The CDR3 runs to 14 residues. Germline assignment: CDR1 KGHSH and CDR2 LQKENI. The CDR3 reads CASSATGGRQPQHF. The DNA of the CDR3 is TGTGCCAGCTCAGCGACAGGAGGACGTCAGCCCCAGCATTTT.

The rearrangement links TRBV6-5 to TRBJ2-2; 7 bases fit TRBD1. The CDR3 is made up of 15 amino acids. The V and J ends lost 7 bases and 6 bases, in that order; junction bases with no gene match: 11. CDR1 and CDR2 (germline): MNHEY, SVGAGI. CDR3 amino acids: CASNPQGRGSGELFF. In DNA form, the CDR3 reads TGTGCCAGCAACCCACAGGGGCGCGGATCCGGGGAGCTGTTTTTT.

This clone was detected once. This chain uses TRBV30 with TRBJ2-7; TRBD1 might be the D (7 bases). This CDR3 comprises 13 residues. Germline V gene sequence: CDR1 GTSNPN, CDR2 SVGIG (reference sequence). Trimming shortened V by 0 bases and J by 6 bases, and 12 bases separated the two germline ends. CDR3 sequence (DNA): TGTGCCTGGAGTGTACGGAGGGGGCGCGAGCAGTACTTC. This gives the protein CAWSVRRGREQYF.

The chain links TRBV12-5 to TRBJ1-3; no definite D call. In germline, CDR1 is LGHNT, CDR2 FRNRAP. The V gene lost 6 bases and the J gene lost 3 bases, with 3 bases spanning the gap. The length of the CDR3 is 11 residues. The CDR3 bases are TGTGCTAGTGGACATGGAAACACCATATATTTT. This sequence encodes CASGHGNTIYF.

With respect to this clone: Other DNA sequences in this specimen translate into the identical CDR3. The V gene is TRBV19, the J gene TRBJ1-5; 7 nucleotides agree with TRBD1. This CDR3 spans 15 amino acids. CDR1 is LNHDA, CDR2 SQIVND, per germline (reference sequence). J gave up 4 bases and V 2 bases, and 5 bases lay outside the gene matches. The chain's CDR3 is CASSIMAGGNQPQHF. The CDR3 DNA sequence: TGTGCCAGTAGTATAATGGCAGGGGGGAATCAGCCCCAGCATTTT.

The chain carries TRBV19 and TRBJ2-2, with 9 bases identical to TRBD2. CDR3 size: 14 residues. The J segment lost 4 bases and the V segment lost 11 bases, leaving 8 bases of the junction unmatched. CDR1 and CDR2 from the germline V gene are LNHDA and SQIVND (reference sequence). CDR3 nucleotide sequence: TGTGCCGGGCGGGAGGGCCCCGGCACCGGGGAGCTGTTTTTT. Residues: CAGREGPGTGELFF.

This clone was seen once. The rearrangement links TRBV5-4 to TRBJ1-2; maybe TRBD1 (6 bases). Germline CDR1 reads SGHNT; CDR2 reads YYREEE (reference sequence). Between the trimmed V and J ends, which lost 2 bases and 7 bases, there was a span of 12 bases. This CDR3 comprises 13 residues. The DNA for the CDR3 is TGTGCCAGCAGCTTCGCGGGGGCTCTTGGCTACACCTTC. Translating it yields CASSFAGALGYTF.

The V and J genes are TRBV12-3 or TRBV12-4 and TRBJ1-6; D might be TRBD1 (6 bases). This CDR3 has 12 amino acids. Trimming removed 6 bases at V and 7 bases at J, with 7 bases between. DNA for the CDR3: TGTGCCAGCAGCCAGGGGAATTCACCCCTCCACTTT. It translates to CASSQGNSPLHF.